The sequence of this T cell receptor beta chain was determined in a study of blood T cell repertoires in COVID-19. In the study overall: T cells, B-cell-depleted T cells, or PBMCs provided the cDNA or gDNA that served as material.

Those enrolled, adults aged 18 to 89 years, came from under 25 US areas. Recovered Cohort 3 donors showed two negative PCRs, clearance, or symptom resolution. Method: immunoSEQ multiplex PCR; TCRdb's copy keeps in-frame clones and lacks some. The table lists a few hundred thousand clones, roughly four fifths of them singletons. Trimming stripped 8 bases from V and 8 bases from J, with 15 bases between. CDR1 and CDR2 (germline): MGHDK, SYGVNS. This CDR3 has 12 amino acids. The chain joins TRBV25-1 to TRBJ1-2, with TRBD1 as a possible D gene (5 bases). This sequence originates from a woman aged 50 to 65 who had recovered from COVID-19. Material: PBMCs or T cells enriched from blood (not recorded which). CDR3 in amino acids: CASSPMGLGYTF. In DNA, the CDR3 is TGTGCCAGCTCCCCAATGGGGCTGGGCTACACCTTC.